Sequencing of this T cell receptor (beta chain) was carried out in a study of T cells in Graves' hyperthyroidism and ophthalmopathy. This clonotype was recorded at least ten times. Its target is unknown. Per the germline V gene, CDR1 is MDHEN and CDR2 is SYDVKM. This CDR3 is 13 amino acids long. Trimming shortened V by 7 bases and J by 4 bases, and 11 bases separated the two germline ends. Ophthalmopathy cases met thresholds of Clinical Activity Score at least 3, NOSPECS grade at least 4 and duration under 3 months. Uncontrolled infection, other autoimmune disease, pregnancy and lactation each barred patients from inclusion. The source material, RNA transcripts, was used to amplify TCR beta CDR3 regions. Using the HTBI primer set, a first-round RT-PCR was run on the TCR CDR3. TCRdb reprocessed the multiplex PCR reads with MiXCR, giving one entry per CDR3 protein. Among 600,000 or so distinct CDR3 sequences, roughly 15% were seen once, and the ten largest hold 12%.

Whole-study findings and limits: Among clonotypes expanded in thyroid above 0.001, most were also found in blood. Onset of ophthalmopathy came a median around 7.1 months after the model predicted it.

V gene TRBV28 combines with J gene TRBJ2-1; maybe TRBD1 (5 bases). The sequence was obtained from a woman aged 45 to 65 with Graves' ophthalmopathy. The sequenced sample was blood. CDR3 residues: CASTPDRYNEQFF. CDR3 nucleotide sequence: TGTGCCAGCACTCCCGACAGATACAATGAGCAGTTCTTC.